This record concerns one T cell receptor (beta chain) sequence. The sample belongs to a study of blood T cell repertoires in COVID-19. Study details: COVID-19 samples, acute and convalescent, were from the United States, Italy and Spain. From T cells, B-cell-depleted T cells, or PBMCs came the material, which was cDNA or gDNA.

CDR3 length equals 15 residues. CDR1 is MNHEY and CDR2 is SVGAGI in the germline V gene. V was clipped by 6 bases and J by 1 base; unmatched bases: 3. Per the authors' pipeline: Amplified reference gene primers provided the basis for estimating nucleated cell counts. Using immunoSEQ multiplex PCR, the repertoire was profiled, and TCRdb retains in-frame clones only, with some absent. V, J and clone size derive from that table, while D and trimming were established from the DNA sequence. The sample lists a few hundred thousand clones; around nine tenths were seen once. Sequenced: peripheral blood. V is TRBV6-5 and J is TRBJ2-2; 9 bases are shared with TRBD1. The sequence was collected from a middle-aged man who had recovered from COVID-19. The CDR3 sequence is CASRGGQGNTGELFF. DNA of the CDR3: TGTGCCAGCAGGGGGGGACAGGGGAACACCGGGGAGCTGTTTTTT.